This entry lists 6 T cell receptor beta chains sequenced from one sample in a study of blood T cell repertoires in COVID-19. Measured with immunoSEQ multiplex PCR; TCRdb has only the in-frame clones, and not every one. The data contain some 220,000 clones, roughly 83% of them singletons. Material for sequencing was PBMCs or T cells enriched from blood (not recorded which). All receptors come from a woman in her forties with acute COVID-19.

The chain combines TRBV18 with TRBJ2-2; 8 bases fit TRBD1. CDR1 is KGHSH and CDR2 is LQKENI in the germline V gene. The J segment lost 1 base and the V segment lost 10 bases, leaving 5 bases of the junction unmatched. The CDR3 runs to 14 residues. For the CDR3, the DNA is TGTGCCACTCCCGGGACAGGGAACACCGGGGAGCTGTTTTTT. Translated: CATPGTGNTGELFF.

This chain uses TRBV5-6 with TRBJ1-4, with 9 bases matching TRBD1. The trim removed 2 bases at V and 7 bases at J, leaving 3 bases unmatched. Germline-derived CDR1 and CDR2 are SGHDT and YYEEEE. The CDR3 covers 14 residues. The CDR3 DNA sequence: TGTGCCAGCAGCTTCACACAGGGGGCTGAAAAACTGTTTTTT. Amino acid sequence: CASSFTQGAEKLFF.

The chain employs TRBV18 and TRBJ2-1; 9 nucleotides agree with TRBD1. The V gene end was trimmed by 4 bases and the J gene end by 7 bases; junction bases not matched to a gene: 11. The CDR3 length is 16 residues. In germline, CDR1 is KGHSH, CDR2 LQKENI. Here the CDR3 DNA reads TGTGCCAGCTCACGGTCCAATGGGGACAGGGCGAATGAGCAGTTCTTC. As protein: CASSRSNGDRANEQFF.

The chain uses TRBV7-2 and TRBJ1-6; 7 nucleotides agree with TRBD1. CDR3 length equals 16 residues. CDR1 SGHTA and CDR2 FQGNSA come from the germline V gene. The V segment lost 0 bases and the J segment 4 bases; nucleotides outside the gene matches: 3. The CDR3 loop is CASSLAGQLYNSPLHF. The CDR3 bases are TGTGCCAGCAGCTTAGCGGGACAGCTTTATAATTCACCCCTCCACTTT.

DNA for the CDR3: TGTGCCAGCAGACGACTAGCGGGAGGGAGGGCAGATACGCAGTATTTT. Encoded protein: CASRRLAGGRADTQYF. The chain joins TRBV27 to TRBJ2-3; 14 positions agree with TRBD2. The trim removed 6 bases at V and 4 bases at J, leaving 6 bases unmatched. From germline, CDR1 is MNHEY and CDR2 SMNVEV (reference sequence). This CDR3 has 16 residues.

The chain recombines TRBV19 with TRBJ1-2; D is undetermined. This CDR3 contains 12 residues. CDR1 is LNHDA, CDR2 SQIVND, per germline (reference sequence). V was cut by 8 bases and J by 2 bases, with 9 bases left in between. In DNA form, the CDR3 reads TGTGCCAGTCTTGACGGGAACTATGGCTACACCTTC. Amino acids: CASLDGNYGYTF.